The present entry profiles one T cell receptor (beta chain) with its context. Its antigen is currently not known. Base qualities were left out, and no much larger clone turns up one base away. The sample is drawn from a study of shared clonotypes between healthy human individuals (TCRdb year 2020). Notes on the research overall: The cohort comprised two women and a few men aged 18 to 49 years. For each donor, CD4 naive and CD4 memory were each given three plates, CD8 naive was given two plates, and CD8 memory was given one plate. The study deeply sequenced blood TCR repertoires of several healthy adults to estimate repertoire size and the extent of clonotype sharing between individuals. Libraries were prepared and TCR repertoires were sequenced by different laboratories using diverse techniques, in order to increase sequencing depth and limit assay-specific biases. Between about 0.8 and 9 billion PBMCs per donor were obtained by leukapheresis. Points the paper makes about the study in general: Compared with non-shared clonotypes, the clonotypes found in all four sorted-subset donors had higher generation probabilities. Only blood was sampled, and tissue TCR repertoires likely differ from those in blood. Based on pairwise subsampling, the degree of clonotype sharing among donors was expected to be affected by sequencing depth. Across a few donors, around 5% of naive CD4, around 3.3% of naive CD8, under 2.5% of memory CD4, and about 0.4% of memory CD8 clonotypes were shared. Because the study included only a small number of donors, the genetic and exposure-history diversity represented was limited. Incomplete sequencing was indicated by rarefaction of sorted-subset datasets, despite the large sequencing depth. Estimated clonotype richness was generally larger for naive than for memory subsets.

Germline trimming amounts to 2 bases on V and 10 bases on J, with 14 as the count of junction bases outside the gene matches. For CDR1 and CDR2, the germline V gene (reference sequence) lists LNHDA and SQIVND. From the cysteine through the phenylalanine, the CDR3 covers 16 amino acids. Kept here is only the CDR3 DNA, which spans 48 bases and is read in frame from base 1. TCR CDR3 regions were amplified from genomic DNA by multiplex PCR using the deep immunoSEQ assay. Extracted genomic DNA from each cell subset was distributed evenly across all wells of several immunoSEQ 96-well plates, and each plate was treated as a replicate. Each replicate PCR for sorted subsets received about 210 ng genomic DNA, equal to roughly 30,000 T cell genomes. Purified libraries were measured with a Qubit 3.0 fluorometer, size-checked on a Bioanalyzer 2100, and measured again with the KAPA Library Quantification kit. Every immunoSEQ 96-well plate was sequenced on a dedicated single-read 150-cycle Illumina NextSeq 550 flow cell. Under the source paper's analysis protocol: The immunoSEQ output contained only junctional sequences without quality scores, so filtering could not match that applied to full-length reads. To assign V/J genes and CDR3, sequences were annotated against IMGT germline references using PyIR, a Python wrapper for IgBLAST v1.9. Reads were removed for weak V/J assignments (E-value above 1e-6), missing CDR3, stop codons, out-of-frame junctions, or ambiguous translated residues. A V3J clonotype was defined by an identical inferred V gene, J gene, and CDR3 amino acid sequence. Percentage overlap between repertoires was calculated by dividing the number of shared unique clonotypes by the size of the smaller repertoire. Three approaches were used to assess repertoire richness: RTK rarefaction, the Chao1 estimator, and Recon v2.1 estimates of unobserved clonotypes. OLGA was used to compute generation probabilities for all TCRbeta clonotypes that the gDNA method yielded from a handful of donors. TCRdb re-hosts the immuneACCESS table, in-frame sequences only. Its copies lack some clones; in the studies checked, an unresolved V gene accounts for under half of them, and the cause for the rest is not known. V, J and clone size derive from that table, while D and trimming were established from the DNA sequence. This sample lists around 600,000 clones; 85% to 95% were detected once. The ten largest clones take up 0.11% of the sample.

CD8 naive samples were CD45RO-negative cells positively selected for CCR7, giving a CD45RA+CCR7+ population that excluded TemRA cells. The donors were healthy, HIV-negative adults who had no recently reported acute infections or vaccinations. Every donor was a Caucasian adult living in Nashville, Tennessee, USA. Blood was collected by leukapheresis, and PBMCs were isolated by Ficoll-Histopaque density gradient centrifugation and then cryopreserved in liquid nitrogen vapor phase. Purity and quantity of every magnetically sorted T cell population were checked by analytical flow cytometry. Genomic DNA was isolated from each sorted fraction and quantified by UV absorbance on a Nanodrop 2000c.

Sequenced sample: naive CD8+ T cells sorted from blood. Taken with the paper, the label for cell subset or site translates to: CD45RA+CCR7+. The chain is made from TRBV19 and TRBJ2-5; 9 bases in the middle match TRBD2. This receptor was taken from a woman younger than 45 in good health. In nucleotides, the sequence is TGTGCCAGTAGTATAATGTCCGGGACTAGCCGCTCGGTCCAGTACTTC. This encodes CASSIMSGTSRSVQYF.